This T cell receptor beta chain was sequenced during a study of blood T cells in healthy people across ages. Study outcomes and limitations: Naive T cell percentage showed a strong correlation with the diversity of TCR beta. The study regarded diversity estimates from one million T cells as underestimates. Older individuals had lower TCR beta diversity per million T cells (the decline was roughly linear).

Trimming took off 8 bases at V and 2 bases at J, with 15 bases between the two ends. This CDR3 has 14 residues. The germline V gene has CDR1 LNHNV and CDR2 YYDKDF (reference sequence). This clonotype was seen only a few times. The target antigen is unknown. A J-beta primer mix and a sample-barcoded 5' primer were used in a second PCR of roughly 7 to 12 cycles. Via MiXCR, TCRdb re-called the 5' RACE reads, giving one row per CDR3 protein. The sample contains around 690,000 distinct CDR3 sequences, 58% of which appear only once. The chain links TRBV15 to TRBJ2-5, with D perhaps TRBD2 (5 bases). Sample: blood. The source of this sequence is a man between 60 and 75 years old in good health. The CDR3 DNA reads TGTGCCACCGGGTTGGGCGGGTTACAAGAGACCCAGTACTTC. Translated, it gives CATGLGGLQETQYF.